Listed below are T cell receptor beta chains from one sample, sequenced in a study of cytomegalovirus exposure and HLA in healthy donors. Profiling relied on immunoSEQ multiplex PCR, and the TCRdb table lists in-frame clones only, not all of them. The specimen's table records some 31,000 clones. Sequencing was carried out using PBMCs. The receptors come from a woman between 35 and 50 years old in good health and CMV-seropositive. The CDR3 runs from the conserved cysteine through the conserved F or W. The order of the fields is D gene, V gene, J gene, CDR3 protein, CDR3 DNA. The D gene is left open where the match is weak.

TRBD2	TRBV7-2	TRBJ2-2	CASSYGTSGRRGTGELFF	TGTGCCAGCAGCTACGGGACTAGCGGGAGGCGCGGCACCGGGGAGCTGTTTTTT
.	TRBV20-1	TRBJ2-7	CSARETEQYF	TGCAGTGCTAGAGAGACTGAGCAGTACTTC
.	TRBV7-8	TRBJ1-4	CASSEAGEEKLFF	TGTGCCAGCAGCGAAGCAGGGGAAGAAAAACTGTTTTTT
TRBD1	TRBV30	TRBJ2-1	CACDRARSDNEQFF	TGTGCCTGCGACAGGGCTCGCTCCGACAATGAGCAGTTCTTC
.	TRBV13	TRBJ1-2	CASTIGAGIYGYTF	TGTGCCAGCACCATAGGGGCAGGGATCTATGGCTACACCTTC
.	TRBV30	TRBJ1-1	CAWSPPGGGGGTEAFF	TGTGCCTGGAGTCCCCCGGGGGGGGGCGGTGGCACTGAAGCTTTCTTT
TRBD2	TRBV18	TRBJ2-1	CASSPLGDYDNEQFF	TGTGCCAGCTCACCACTGGGGGACTACGACAATGAGCAGTTCTTC
TRBD2	TRBV6-1	TRBJ2-1	CASSGSGSADNEQFF	TGTGCCAGCAGTGGAAGCGGGAGCGCTGACAATGAGCAGTTCTTC
.	TRBV11-2	TRBJ1-2	CASSPTGTNYGYTF	TGTGCCAGCAGCCCCACAGGGACTAACTATGGCTACACCTTC
TRBD1	TRBV7-3	TRBJ1-4	CASSLPRQGHDEKLFF	TGTGCCAGCAGCTTGCCCCGACAGGGGCACGACGAAAAACTGTTTTTT
TRBD1	TRBV30	TRBJ2-5	CAWTGQGIWTQYF	TGTGCCTGGACGGGACAGGGTATTTGGACCCAGTACTTC
TRBD2	TRBV4-2	TRBJ2-1	CASSQEGLGNEQFF	TGTGCCAGCAGCCAAGAGGGACTAGGCAATGAGCAGTTCTTC
.	TRBV9	TRBJ1-4	CASSVQGGKLFF	TGTGCCAGCAGCGTGCAGGGAGGAAAACTGTTTTTT
.	TRBV9	TRBJ2-7	CASSAQSGYEQYF	TGTGCCAGCAGCGCCCAAAGCGGGTACGAGCAGTACTTC
TRBD1	TRBV29-1	TRBJ2-1	CSVGQGQGDSHAYNEQLF	TGCAGCGTTGGCCAGGGACAGGGGGACTCCCATGCCTACAATGAGCAGCTCTTC
.	TRBV18	TRBJ2-7	CASSPPSLPEQYF	TGTGCCAGCTCACCACCATCCCTTCCCGAGCAGTACTTC
TRBD1	TRBV2	TRBJ1-2	CASTVAGGSGYTF	TGTGCCAGCACCGTCGCAGGGGGTAGCGGCTACACCTTC
.	TRBV5-1	TRBJ2-4	CASSLGRGGDIQYF	TGCGCCAGCAGCTTGGGCCGGGGTGGGGACATTCAGTACTTC
TRBD1	TRBV27	TRBJ2-7	CASSQAGTGGGQYF	TGTGCCAGCAGTCAAGCCGGGACAGGGGGCGGGCAGTACTTC
TRBD1	TRBV5-1	TRBJ1-1	CASSLEDLDRRISRNTEAFF	TGCGCCAGCAGCTTGGAGGACTTGGACAGGCGAATATCGCGGAACACTGAAGCTTTCTTT
TRBD1	TRBV18	TRBJ2-1	CASSGQGAKDEQFF	TGTGCCAGCTCGGGACAGGGGGCTAAAGATGAGCAGTTCTTC
.	TRBV6-1	TRBJ1-3	CASSATLPSGYGNTIYF	TGTGCCAGCAGTGCAACTCTGCCCAGCGGGTATGGAAACACCATATATTTT
TRBD2	TRBV6-5	TRBJ2-5	CASSIGTSQETQYF	TGTGCCAGTTCAATCGGGACTAGCCAAGAGACCCAGTACTTC
TRBD1	TRBV27	TRBJ1-5	CASSPQGQGKQPQHF	TGTGCCAGCAGTCCCCAGGGACAGGGAAAACAGCCCCAGCATTTT
.	TRBV2	TRBJ2-3	CASSETGRGGTDTQYF	TGTGCCAGCAGTGAGACCGGACGAGGAGGAACAGATACGCAGTATTTT
TRBD2	TRBV6-5	TRBJ2-7	CASRRRLAGGHEQYF	TGTGCCAGCAGACGGCGACTAGCGGGAGGGCACGAGCAGTACTTC
.	TRBV6-1	TRBJ2-7	CASSDTYYGSSYEQYF	TGTGCCAGCAGTGATACGTACTACGGGAGCTCCTACGAGCAGTACTTC
.	TRBV5-1	TRBJ2-3	CASSLRLAEEDTQYF	TGCGCCAGCAGCTTGCGTTTAGCGGAGGAAGATACGCAGTATTTT
.	TRBV18	TRBJ1-2	CASSFGMLDGYTF	TGTGCCAGCTCATTTGGCATGCTGGATGGCTACACCTTC
.	TRBV30	TRBJ1-2	CAWLRNYGYTF	TGTGCCTGGTTGAGGAACTATGGCTACACCTTC
TRBD2	TRBV10-2	TRBJ2-1	CASRDGTSGYNEQFF	TGCGCCAGCAGGGATGGGACTAGCGGTTACAATGAGCAGTTCTTC
TRBD1	TRBV19	TRBJ1-2	CASSIGLGQGFYGYTF	TGTGCCAGTAGTATCGGGCTGGGACAGGGGTTTTATGGCTACACCTTC
TRBD2	TRBV19	TRBJ2-7	CASSISLAGRNEQYF	TGTGCCAGTAGTATAAGTCTAGCGGGCCGCAACGAGCAGTACTTC
.	TRBV5-1	TRBJ1-1	CASRLGGPGTEAFF	TGCGCCAGCAGGCTGGGGGGGCCCGGAACTGAAGCTTTCTTT
.	TRBV5-4	TRBJ1-1	CASSWNQGQNTEAFF	TGTGCCAGCAGCTGGAACCAGGGCCAGAACACTGAAGCTTTCTTT
.	TRBV7-9	TRBJ1-2	CASSREGSPRYTF	TGTGCCAGCAGCCGGGAGGGATCCCCTCGCTACACCTTC
TRBD1	TRBV27	TRBJ2-1	CASSQLGTGGGNEQFF	TGTGCCAGCAGTCAACTAGGGACAGGGGGCGGAAATGAGCAGTTCTTC
TRBD2	TRBV4-2	TRBJ2-5	CASSKVLAEETQYF	TGTGCCAGCAGCAAGGTGCTAGCGGAAGAGACCCAGTACTTC
TRBD1	TRBV9	TRBJ1-2	CASSAVLTGVNGYTF	TGTGCCAGCAGCGCGGTCCTGACAGGGGTCAATGGCTACACCTTC
.	TRBV6-1	TRBJ2-3	CASRLQGGPDTQYF	TGTGCCAGCAGATTACAGGGGGGGCCAGATACGCAGTATTTT
.	TRBV4-1	TRBJ1-4	CASSHTPGAEKLFF	TGCGCCAGCAGCCATACGCCGGGTGCCGAAAAACTGTTTTTT
TRBD1	TRBV28	TRBJ1-1	CASSLEGARTEAFF	TGTGCCAGCAGTTTGGAGGGGGCGCGGACTGAAGCTTTCTTT
.	TRBV30	TRBJ2-5	CAWSLDILGEETQYF	TGTGCCTGGAGTCTAGACATACTCGGGGAGGAGACCCAGTACTTC
TRBD1	TRBV28	TRBJ2-4	CASRGQDKNIQYF	TGTGCCAGCAGGGGACAGGACAAAAACATTCAGTACTTC
.	TRBV4-1	TRBJ2-7	CASSDVRLGRGAYEQYF	TGCGCCAGCAGCGACGTCAGGTTGGGCAGGGGGGCCTACGAGCAGTACTTC
TRBD2	TRBV4-1	TRBJ2-1	CASSQDSGLAGVQFF	TGCGCCAGCAGCCAAGATAGCGGACTAGCGGGAGTTCAGTTCTTC